The subject of this entry is one T cell receptor beta chain. Its antigen is not known. The germline CDR1 and CDR2 sequences are SNHLY and FYNNEI. This CDR3 contains 15 residues. V was cut by 4 bases and J by 3 bases, with 13 bases left in between. This sample was taken from a study of cytomegalovirus exposure and HLA in healthy donors. Amplification used 60 Vbeta primers and 13 Jbeta primers. Study processing details: Later, an analysis found roughly 80 million unique TCR beta chains, and 9.5 million to 12 million of these were shared. Produced via immunoSEQ multiplex PCR; TCRdb's table is partial and in-frame only. V and J calls and clone size are given by that table; D and trimming were obtained from the DNA. This sample yields under 200,000 clones, of which roughly 79% are seen a single time; 1.5% to 2% belongs to the top ten. Study-wide points: The authors listed 150 to 200 TCR beta chains as cytomegalovirus-associated. A few chains linked to CMV were shown in vitro to be specific for CMV antigens. Segments of the TCR beta V type were, in most cases, productive about 87% or about 30% of the time in an earlier analysis.

The sequence was obtained from a young man in good health and CMV-seronegative. Input material: PBMCs. The rearrangement links TRBV2 to TRBJ1-5, with D unclear. This CDR3 is CASSATSQINQPQHF. The CDR3 DNA is TGTGCCAGCAGTGCCACATCCCAAATCAATCAGCCCCAGCATTTT.